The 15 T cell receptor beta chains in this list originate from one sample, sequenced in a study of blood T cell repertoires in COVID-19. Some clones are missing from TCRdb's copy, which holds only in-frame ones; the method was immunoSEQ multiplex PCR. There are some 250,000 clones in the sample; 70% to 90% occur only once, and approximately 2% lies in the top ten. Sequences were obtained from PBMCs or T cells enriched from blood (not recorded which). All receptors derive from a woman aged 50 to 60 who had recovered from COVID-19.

CDR3 nucleotides: TGCGCCAGCAGTGATTCTAGCGGGAGCGGAAGCAATGAGCAGTTCTTC. Its protein is CASSDSSGSGSNEQFF. This sequence joins TRBV10-1 and TRBJ2-1; TRBD2 aligns across 10 bases. Germline CDR1 WNHNN, CDR2 SYGVQD (reference sequence). The CDR3 extends over 16 amino acids. V trimming: 3 bases; J trimming: 6 bases; junction bases outside the gene matches: 8.

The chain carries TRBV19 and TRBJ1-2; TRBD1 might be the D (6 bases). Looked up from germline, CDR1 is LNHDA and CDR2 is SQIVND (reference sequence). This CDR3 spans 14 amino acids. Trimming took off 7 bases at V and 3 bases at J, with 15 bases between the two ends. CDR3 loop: CASIGGAQYYGYTF. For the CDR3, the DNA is TGTGCCAGTATAGGGGGAGCACAGTACTATGGCTACACCTTC.

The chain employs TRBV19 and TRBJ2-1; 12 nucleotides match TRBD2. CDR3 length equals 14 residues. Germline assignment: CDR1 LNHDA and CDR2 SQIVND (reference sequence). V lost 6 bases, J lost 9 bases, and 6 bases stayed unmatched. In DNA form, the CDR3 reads TGTGCCAGTAGGCTAGCGGGAGGGGCCGGTGAGCAGTTCTTC. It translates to CASRLAGGAGEQFF.

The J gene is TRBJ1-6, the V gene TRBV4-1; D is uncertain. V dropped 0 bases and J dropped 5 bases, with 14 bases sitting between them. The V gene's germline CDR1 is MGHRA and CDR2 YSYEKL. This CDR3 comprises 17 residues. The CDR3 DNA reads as TGCGCCAGCAGCCAAGATCGGTCCAGTGCGGATAATTCACCCCTCCACTTT. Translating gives CASSQDRSSADNSPLHF.

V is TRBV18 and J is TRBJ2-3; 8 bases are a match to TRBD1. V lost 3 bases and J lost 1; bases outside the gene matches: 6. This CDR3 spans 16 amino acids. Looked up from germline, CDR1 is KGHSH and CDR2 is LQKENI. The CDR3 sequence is CASSPSGGAGTDTQYF. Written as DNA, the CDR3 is TGTGCCAGCTCACCCTCAGGGGGCGCGGGCACAGATACGCAGTATTTT.

CDR3 DNA sequence: TGCGCCAGCGGGCTAGCGGGAGGGCCGAAAGATACGCAGTATTTT. This sequence encodes CASGLAGGPKDTQYF. The chain carries TRBV5-1 and TRBJ2-3; 12 nucleotides match TRBD2. This CDR3 region has 15 residues. Germline lookup yields CDR1 SGHRS and CDR2 YFSETQ. Trimming removed 7 bases from V and 5 bases from J; junction bases left unmatched: 8. The whole variable domain, filled in from reference TRBV5-1 and TRBJ2-3, reads KAGVTQTPRYLIKTRGQQVTLSCSPISGHRSVSWYQQTPGQGLQFLFEYFSETQRNKGNFPGRFSGRQFSNSRSEMNVSTLELGDSALYLCASGLAGGPKDTQYFGPGTRLTVL.

The CDR3 sequence: CASSQDYRGSNQPQHF. CDR3 DNA: TGCGCCAGCAGCCAAGATTACAGGGGTAGCAATCAGCCCCAGCATTTT. This sequence joins TRBV4-1 and TRBJ1-5, with 7 positions matching TRBD1. Germline CDR1 MGHRA, CDR2 YSYEKL. CDR3 length equals 16 residues. V lost 0 bases, J lost 0 bases, and 2 bases stayed unmatched.

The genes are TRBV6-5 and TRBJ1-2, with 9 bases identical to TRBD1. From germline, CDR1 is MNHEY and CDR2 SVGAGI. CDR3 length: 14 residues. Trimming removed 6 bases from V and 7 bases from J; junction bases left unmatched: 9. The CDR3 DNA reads TGTGCCAGCAGCCAGGGACAGGGCTATTCTGGCTACACCTTC. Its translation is CASSQGQGYSGYTF.

The CDR3: CASSKPWASGTNEQFF. Here the CDR3 DNA reads TGTGCCAGCAGTAAGCCTTGGGCTAGCGGGACTAATGAGCAGTTCTTC. This chain connects TRBV6-2 or TRBV6-3 to TRBJ2-1; TRBD2 matches 9 bases. Looked up from germline, CDR1 is MNHEY and CDR2 is SVGEGT. The CDR3 is 16 amino acids. The J segment lost 7 bases and the V segment lost 5 bases, leaving 12 bases of the junction unmatched.

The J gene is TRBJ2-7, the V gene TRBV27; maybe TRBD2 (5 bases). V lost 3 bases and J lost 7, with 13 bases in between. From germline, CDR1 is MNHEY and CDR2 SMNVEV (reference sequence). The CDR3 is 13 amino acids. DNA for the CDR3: TGTGCCAGCAGTTTTAGCGTGCTGGGGGAGCAGTACTTC. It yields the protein CASSFSVLGEQYF.

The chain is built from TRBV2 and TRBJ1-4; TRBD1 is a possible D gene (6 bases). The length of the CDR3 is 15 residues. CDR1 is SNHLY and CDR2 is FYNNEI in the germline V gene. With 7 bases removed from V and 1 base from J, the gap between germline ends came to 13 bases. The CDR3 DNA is TGTGCCAGCAAGCTACTAGGGGGAACTAATGAAAAACTGTTTTTT. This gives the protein CASKLLGGTNEKLFF.

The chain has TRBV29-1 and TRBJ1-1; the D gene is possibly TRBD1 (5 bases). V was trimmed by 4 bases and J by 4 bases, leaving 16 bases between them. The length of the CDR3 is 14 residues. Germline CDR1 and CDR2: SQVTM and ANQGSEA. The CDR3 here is CSVGVGGVGTEAFF. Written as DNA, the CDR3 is TGCAGCGTTGGTGTGGGGGGTGTAGGCACTGAAGCTTTCTTT.

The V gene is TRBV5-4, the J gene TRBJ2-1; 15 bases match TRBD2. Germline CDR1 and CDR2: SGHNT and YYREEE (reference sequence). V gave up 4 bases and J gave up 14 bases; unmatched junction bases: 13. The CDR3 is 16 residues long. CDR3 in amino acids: CASSPRTSGREKAEFF. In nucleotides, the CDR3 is TGTGCCAGCAGCCCACGGACTAGCGGGAGGGAAAAGGCGGAGTTCTTC.

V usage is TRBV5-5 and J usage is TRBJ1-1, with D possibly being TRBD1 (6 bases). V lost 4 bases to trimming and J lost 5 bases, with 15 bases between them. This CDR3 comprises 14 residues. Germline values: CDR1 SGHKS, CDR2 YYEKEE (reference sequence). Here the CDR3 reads CASSTLIQGTEAFF. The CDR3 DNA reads TGTGCCAGCAGCACCCTCATTCAGGGGACTGAAGCTTTCTTT.

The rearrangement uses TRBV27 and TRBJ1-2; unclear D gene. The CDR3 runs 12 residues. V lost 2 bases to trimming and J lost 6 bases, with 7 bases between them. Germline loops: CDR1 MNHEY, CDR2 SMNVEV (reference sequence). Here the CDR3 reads CASSLDGNGYTF. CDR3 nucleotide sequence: TGTGCCAGCAGTTTAGACGGGAATGGCTACACCTTC.